The sequence of this T cell receptor (beta chain) was determined in a study of cytomegalovirus exposure and HLA in healthy donors. Notes on the study in general: In vitro work confirmed that a few CMV-associated chains recognize CMV antigens.

Assay: immunoSEQ multiplex PCR; the TCRdb copy retains only in-frame clones and omits some. The profile shows 180,000 or so clones, approximately 86% of them singletons. A word on this clone: Antigen: not known.

V lost 7 bases, J lost 7 bases, and 16 bases lay in between. The V gene's germline CDR1 is LNHDA and CDR2 SQIVND (reference sequence). The CDR3 contains 13 residues. This receptor was identified in a man aged 18 to 29 in good health and CMV-seropositive. V and J are TRBV19 and TRBJ1-2; D possibly corresponds to TRBD1 (5 bases). Sample: PBMCs. The CDR3 nucleotides read TGTGCCAGTACCGAGACCCTTAGGGGTGGCTACACCTTC. Translating gives CASTETLRGGYTF.